This TCR beta chain was observed in a study of T cell clones after liver transplantation. As for the study in general: At least one year of complete immunosuppression withdrawal without enzymes over twice normal defined tolerance. Timepoints were pre-transplant, pre-withdrawal, and after withdrawal was completed or failed. General study results and limits: A significant post-transplant drop in circulating graft-donor-reactive CD4 TCRbeta sequences occurred in most of the 8 subjects.

The V and J ends lost 3 bases and 2 bases respectively, with 9 bases between them. Germline V gene sequence: CDR1 SGHVS, CDR2 FNYEAQ. CDR3 length equals 14 residues. Comments on this clone: What it recognizes is unknown.

Method: immunoSEQ multiplex PCR; TCRdb's copy keeps in-frame clones and lacks some. The repertoire holds 55,000 to 75,000 clones, with about two thirds as singletons. The clonotype was recovered from a human patient who received a liver transplant. Some T cells could come from the graft donor. Sequences were derived from CD4+ T cells from blood, sampled at the roughly 15-month timepoint. The chain combines TRBV7-6 with TRBJ2-3; D is possibly TRBD1 (5 bases). The CDR3 spells CASSFRRDTDTQYF. Written as DNA, the CDR3 is TGTGCCAGCAGCTTCCGCAGGGACACAGATACGCAGTATTTT.